This paragraph covers one T cell receptor beta chain sequence. This clone has a handful of counts. No antigen is known for it. Base qualities are not at hand, and no much larger clone is one base apart. The cohort was made up of about 610 healthy bone marrow donors. At the time of sampling, every cohort member was nominally healthy, though immune exposures that went unrecorded were likely present. The donor was CMV seropositive and belonged to the group of over 250 seropositive cohort members. Each donor provided a peripheral blood sample, and peripheral blood mononuclear cells were used for TCR beta sequencing. The Qiagen DNeasy Blood Extraction Kit was used to extract genomic DNA from the blood cell samples. This sample is part of a study of cytomegalovirus exposure and HLA in healthy donors (dated by TCRdb to the late 2010s). For context, the study as a whole: An earlier analysis of 587 of the donors reported about 280 Gb of sequence data and 117 million unique TCR beta sequences obtained from about 179 million T cells. Approximately 300 gigabases of sequencing data and around 80 million unique TCR sequences made up an early release that covered about 640 HLA-typed donors. The genetic ancestry cluster associated with self-reported Caucasian donors included approximately 85% of the roughly 390 genotyped donors. The study was designed to test whether signatures of past pathogen exposure could be identified by cataloging public T cell receptors. The study used immunosequencing to profile the T cell repertoires of approximately 650 subjects and linked those repertoires to cytomegalovirus serostatus. Along with the approximately 670-subject first cohort, a separate validation cohort of approximately 110 different subjects was used. High-throughput TCR immunosequencing, statistical association of individual TCRs with disease status, and machine learning were combined to predict cytomegalovirus infection status. In a later analysis, previously published TCR beta repertoires from about 640 donors were re-analyzed and high-resolution HLA genotyping was added so that TCR occurrence patterns could be studied. Rather than drawing on any new phenotypic data, the later analysis identified candidate immune exposures from TCR beta sequences and the way those sequences occurred across donors. An earlier analysis of approximately 630 of the donors applied high-throughput TCR beta sequencing to assess whether each TCR beta V gene segment acted as functional or pseudogenic. Donor age, sex, ethnicity and CMV serostatus were collected together with the repertoire data. Genome-wide SNP genotypes for about 65% of the roughly 670 donors were used in a later genetic analysis, which treated that subset as a discovery cohort. All discovery cohort repertoires had been generated on a single sequencing platform. HLA typing covered class I and class II loci at four-digit resolution. Typing coverage differed by locus: A, B, C, DRB1 and DQB1 were typed in about 620-640 donors, DQA1 in 522, DPA1 in some 610, and DPB1 in approximately 450. Because of strong linkage in the cohort, a handful of DR-DQ haplotypes were treated as single units for association and clustering. Among 398 genotyped donors of the cohort, an average of about 240,000 unique TCR beta nucleotide sequences were sequenced per donor, roughly 20% of them non-productive. Broader findings and caveats from the paper: The study gave a list of 150 to 200 TCR beta chains associated with cytomegalovirus. Sequencing depth was assumed to be roughly uniform across donors in the presence/absence analyses, though that assumption may not hold. In both the original and validation cohorts, the classifier was reported to diagnose cytomegalovirus status with high specificity and sensitivity. In this cohort, only TCR beta chains were sequenced, and detectable features were limited by the absence of alpha or paired-chain data. When HLA alleles, especially DR and DQ, strongly co-occurred, attributing TCR associations to individual alleles was difficult. Linkage disequilibrium might explain the correlated functional status among segregating V segments, but an unknown experimental factor could not be ruled out. According to a later analysis, parvovirus B19, influenza, CMV and Epstein-Barr virus appeared linked to several top co-occurrence clusters. Because counts were too low, about 18 rarely observed V segments, including chromosome 9 orphons, were excluded from the earlier analysis of 587 of the donors. In an earlier analysis of approximately 600 of the donors, most TCR beta V segments were observed in productive rearrangements about 90% or about 30% of the time, broadly matching IMGT annotations. A further reported finding was that TCR beta sequences accurately predicted the HLA-A and HLA-B alleles for most subjects in the first cohort. A later analysis found that HLA-associated TCR beta chains were more clonally expanded and had lower generation probabilities than equally common non-associated chains. Most CMV-associated TCR beta chains appeared to be HLA-restricted in a later analysis, and the HLA associations seemed to be driven largely by CMV exposure. V-gene and J-gene trimming of TCR beta chains was associated with a missense DCLRE1C variant in a later genetic analysis, and the association was replicated in an independent cohort. A cluster of highly shared sequence variants was judged likely to be a technical artifact of the sequencing pipeline. A later genetic analysis reported fewer N-insertions in productive TCRs among donors in an Asian-associated ancestry cluster than the roughly 620-donor mean. Immune exposure information for the cohort was limited to CMV serostatus. It was suggested by the authors that the approach could potentially be generalized to other disease states and immunological phenotypes. At a false discovery rate of 0.05, a later analysis linked some 17,000 TCR beta sequences to specific HLA alleles. Most TCR sequences were seen in very few donors, while some public TCRs were found in many individuals. In a later analysis, TCR association rates were found to vary across HLA loci, with the most associated TCRs seen for DRB1 alleles and the fewest for HLA-C alleles. In vitro tests confirmed that a few of the cytomegalovirus-associated TCR beta chains recognize cytomegalovirus antigens. Because HLA typing was unavailable for some donors at each locus, only the typed subset was used in association tests.

Receptors were amplified or captured by the immunoSEQ multiplex PCR assay. For the multiplex PCR, a mixture combining 60 forward primers for TCR Vbeta segments and 13 reverse primers for TCR Jbeta segments was used. A multiplex PCR assay on genomic DNA amplified the CDR3 region of rearranged TCR beta genes. The amplified TCR beta libraries were sequenced on the Illumina HiSeq System as 87-base-pair reads. Turning to the authors' computational methods: In a later analysis, tens of millions of unique TCR beta chains were counted across the 500 to 850 repertoires, and about 9.9 million of these chains were shared by at least two donors. Raw reads were error-corrected and collapsed into unique sequences with a nearest-neighbor algorithm that merged closely related sequences to remove PCR and sequencing errors. CDR3 sequences were aligned to IMGT reference sequences to assign V, D and J gene segments. For a sequence to be retained, at least a six-nucleotide match to both a V gene segment and a J gene segment was required. Rearrangements were classified as productive when the CDR3 lacked stop codons and remained in frame with V and J, and all other rearrangements were classified as non-productive. CDR3 was defined by IMGT convention, running from the second conserved V-encoded cysteine to the conserved J-encoded phenylalanine. Sequences without an unambiguous match to a single V gene segment were excluded from the earlier analysis of about 600 of the donors. An earlier analysis of fewer than 750 of the donors classified V segments as functional when productive rearrangements were above 56.7% and as segregating when the standard deviation between donors was above 5%. A statistical classification framework was developed to diagnose cytomegalovirus status using the catalog of TCR beta chain sequences. V and J gene assignment, in a later analysis, came from comparing TCR nucleotide sequences with IMGT/GENE-DB human TR gene sequences. The TCRdist pipeline was used in a later analysis to assign CDR3 sequences and most-parsimonious VDJ recombination scenarios. In a later analysis, each TCR beta chain was defined by its CDR3 amino acid sequence together with its V-gene family, and reads lacking a unique V-gene family were excluded. In a later analysis, a few hundred highly shared, low-generation-probability nucleotide sequences were removed to address suspected cross-contamination and a sequencing artifact. For each public chain, a later analysis derived a clonal expansion index from normalized ranks of inferred template counts within each repertoire. Generation probabilities in a later analysis came from a VDJ recombination model fitted to out-of-frame rearrangements, and those results were checked against IGoR. In a later analysis, hypergeometric tests were used to score TCR-TCR, TCR-HLA and TCR-CMV co-occurrence, with a repertoire-size bias correction applied to TCR pairs. To estimate false discovery rates, a later analysis permuted the HLA or CMV assignments 20 times. A later analysis grouped co-occurring TCRs with DBSCAN, adding TCRdist sequence similarity when clustering within HLA-allele-positive subsets. Repertoires with fewer than 30,000 or more than 120,000 public chains, plus five repertoires with anomalous nucleotide sharing, were excluded from co-occurrence clustering. TCRdb re-hosts the immuneACCESS table, in-frame sequences only. Its copies lack some clones; in the studies checked, an unresolved V gene accounts for under half of them, and the cause for the rest is not known. D and trimming come from the DNA, and the V and J calls and clone size come from that table. In this sample the table shows under 110,000 clones, about four fifths of which occur a single time. The ten largest clones capture around 5.8% of the sample.

The clonotype was recovered from a woman aged 45-65 years in good health and CMV-seropositive. The material sequenced was PBMCs.

The CDR3 amino acid sequence is: CASSQNYGYTF. The sequenced DNA is TGTGCCAGCAGTCAAAACTATGGCTACACCTTC. The rearrangement combines TRBV2 with TRBJ1-2; the D gene cannot be named for sure. The germline V gene specifies SNHLY as CDR1 and FYNNEI as CDR2. There are 11 amino acids in the CDR3, from cysteine to phenylalanine inclusive. Only the CDR3 portion is preserved as DNA: 33 bases, with reading frame beginning at the first base. V lost 5 bases and J lost 2 bases; the stretch between them is 3 bases long.